This TCR beta chain derives from a study of control samples from healthy donors and cancer patients. This CDR3 region has 16 residues. The ends were cut back, 1 base at V and 1 base at J, with 11 bases in the middle. CDR1 and CDR2 from the germline V gene are SGHTA and FQGNSA. Clones were read by immunoSEQ multiplex PCR, and TCRdb kept only the in-frame ones, dropping some. The table shows approximately 87,000 clones, with 85% to 90% occurring only once. The receptor comes from a woman aged 45-59 years in good health. The V and J genes are TRBV7-2 and TRBJ1-5, with D hard to call. The sample taken for sequencing was blood. CDR3 loop: CASSLGVGTSNQPQHF. The CDR3 nucleotides read TGTGCCAGCAGCTTAGGGGTGGGAACGAGCAATCAGCCCCAGCATTTT.